What follows are 15 T cell receptor beta chains derived from one specimen sequenced in a study of T cell repertoires in cytomegalovirus infection. TCRdb re-analysed the reads in MiXCR, keeping a single row per CDR3 protein. This table holds around 170,000 distinct CDR3 sequences, around 15% found once. The sequencing input was PBMCs. These TCRs come from a human donor in good health (CMV status not recorded). Some clones in this sample may be carry-over from other donors' samples.

There are many counts of this clonotype. In nucleotides, the CDR3 is TGTGCCAGCAGCTTACTACTCAGGGGCAGGGGGACCCAGTACTTC. Encoded protein: CASSLLLRGRGTQYF. The chain combines TRBV7-2 with TRBJ2-5, with D perhaps matching TRBD1 (6 bases). Trimming cost V 2 bases and J 7 bases, with 17 bases left between them. Germline loops: CDR1 SGHTA, CDR2 FQGNSA. The CDR3 has 15 residues.

In its sample, this clonotype was seen a few times. This sequence joins TRBV4-1 and TRBJ1-1, with D uncertain. Germline V gene data show CDR1 as MGHRA and CDR2 as YSYEKL. Trimming took 1 base from V and 6 from J, leaving 12 bases between them. This CDR3 comprises 14 residues. CDR3 sequence reads: CASSQVREFAEAFF. CDR3 DNA sequence: TGCGCCAGCAGCCAAGTGAGGGAATTCGCTGAAGCTTTCTTT.

This clonotype was seen at least ten times. The genes are TRBV7-2 and TRBJ2-7; D uncertain. This CDR3 is built from 16 residues. V lost 0 bases, J lost 1 base, and 13 bases lay in between. From germline, CDR1 is SGHTA and CDR2 FQGNSA. CDR3: CASSLATNPGSYEQYF. CDR3 nucleotides: TGTGCCAGCAGCTTAGCAACGAATCCGGGTTCCTACGAGCAGTACTTC.

This clonotype was seen repeatedly, ten times or more. The J gene is TRBJ1-2, the V gene TRBV29-1, with D unclear. Trimming took 0 bases from V and 6 from J, leaving 11 bases between them. The CDR3 is made up of 13 amino acids. Germline CDR1 and CDR2: SQVTM and ANQGSEA. The CDR3 reads CSVEDLHSHGYTF. For the CDR3, the DNA is TGCAGCGTTGAAGATCTACATTCCCATGGCTACACCTTC.

This clonotype was recorded many times. V is TRBV28 and J is TRBJ2-1; D gene uncertain. V was clipped by 6 bases and J by 2 bases, with 11 bases between them. CDR1 is MDHEN, CDR2 SYDVKM, per germline. The CDR3 extends over 14 amino acids. The CDR3 here is CASRRSGTYNEQFF. The DNA of the CDR3 is TGTGCCAGCAGGAGGTCGGGTACCTACAATGAGCAGTTCTTC.

The chain links TRBV28 to TRBJ2-4, with 8 bases that match TRBD1. Germline CDR1 MDHEN, CDR2 SYDVKM. J gave up 0 bases and V 4 bases, and 5 bases lay outside the gene matches. The length of the CDR3 is 16 residues. Here the CDR3 reads CASSSGQALAKNIQYF. The CDR3 coding sequence is TGTGCCAGCAGTTCGGGACAGGCTTTAGCCAAAAACATTCAGTACTTC.

This clonotype has at least ten counts. V and J are TRBV28 and TRBJ1-3, with TRBD1 as a possible D gene (6 bases). This CDR3 spans 16 amino acids. Per the germline V gene, CDR1 is MDHEN and CDR2 is SYDVKM. V dropped 6 bases and J dropped 0 bases, with 15 bases sitting between them. CDR3 in DNA: TGTGCCAGCAGGGAACCGGGACAACTCTCTGGAAACACCATATATTTT. Amino acid sequence: CASREPGQLSGNTIYF.

This chain uses TRBV28 with TRBJ2-7; TRBD1 matches at 8 bases. The trim removed 8 bases at V and 5 bases at J, leaving 14 bases unmatched. The germline gives CDR1 MDHEN, CDR2 SYDVKM. The CDR3 sequence is 15 residues long. The CDR3, as DNA: TGTGCCAGCGGCGTACCGGGACAGGTCGGTCACGAGCAGTACTTC. Translating it yields CASGVPGQVGHEQYF. Variable domain in full (rest from reference TRBV28 and TRBJ2-7): DVKVTQSSRYLVKRTGEKVFLECVQDMDHENMFWYRQDPGLGLRLIYFSYDVKMKEKGDIPEGYSVSREKKERFSLILESASTNQTSMYLCASGVPGQVGHEQYFGPGTRLTVT.

This clonotype was recorded many times. The chain employs TRBV7-9 and TRBJ1-5; weak D call: TRBD1 (5 bases). The germline V gene has CDR1 SEHNR and CDR2 FQNEAQ (reference sequence). The CDR3 covers 14 residues. The V end was cut by 5 bases, the J end by 5 bases, with 13 bases between. This chain's CDR3 is CASSGEQGYQPQHF. The CDR3 DNA follows: TGTGCCAGCAGCGGGGAGCAGGGTTATCAGCCCCAGCATTTT.

Many counts were recorded for this clonotype. The chain has TRBV27 and TRBJ2-1, with 9 bases lining up with TRBD2. Trimming removed 6 bases from V and 2 bases from J; junction bases left unmatched: 2. CDR1 and CDR2 from the germline V gene are MNHEY and SMNVEV (reference sequence). This CDR3 comprises 14 residues. The CDR3, as DNA: TGTGCCAGCAGAGCGGGAGGACCCTACAATGAGCAGTTCTTC. Its protein product is CASRAGGPYNEQFF.

This clonotype was observed a handful of times. The rearrangement joins TRBV20-1 to TRBJ2-5; 7 bases line up with TRBD1. This CDR3 is 15 amino acids long. Germline V gene data show CDR1 as DFQATT and CDR2 as SNEGSKA (reference sequence). The CDR3 here is CSRREGAANLKTQYF. For the CDR3, the DNA is TGCAGCCGCCGTGAGGGGGCGGCGAACCTCAAGACCCAGTACTTC.

The rearrangement links TRBV20-1 to TRBJ2-2; D unclear. Germline loops: CDR1 DFQATT, CDR2 SNEGSKA (reference sequence). With 2 bases removed from V and 4 bases from J, the gap between germline ends came to 14 bases. This CDR3 spans 15 amino acids. CDR3 loop: CSARMRGEPTGELFF. CDR3 bases: TGCAGTGCTAGAATGCGCGGAGAACCCACCGGGGAGCTGTTTTTT.

There are many counts of this clonotype. J is TRBJ2-6 and V is TRBV6-5; TRBD1 aligns across 8 bases. The germline gives CDR1 MNHEY, CDR2 SVGAGI. The CDR3 is 18 residues long. V lost 5 bases, J lost 1 base, and 10 bases stayed unmatched. The CDR3 region is CASSKGQGPKSGANVLTF. The CDR3 DNA is TGTGCCAGCAGTAAAGGACAGGGACCAAAATCTGGGGCCAACGTCCTGACTTTC.

Many counts were recorded for this clonotype. V usage is TRBV7-9 and J usage is TRBJ1-2; TRBD1 might be the D (5 bases). The CDR3 loop spans 15 amino acids. Germline V CDR1 and CDR2: SEHNR, FQNEAQ (reference sequence). The V end lost 0 bases, the J end lost 4 bases, and 12 bases lay between the germline ends. The CDR3 protein is CASSLASRDFYGYTF. The CDR3 region has the DNA TGTGCCAGCAGCTTAGCGTCCCGGGACTTCTATGGCTACACCTTC.

This clonotype has at least ten counts. J is TRBJ2-5 and V is TRBV7-9; TRBD2 aligns across 7 bases. The CDR3 has 16 residues. The V segment lost 5 bases and the J segment 4 bases; nucleotides outside the gene matches: 13. Germline CDR1 SEHNR, CDR2 FQNEAQ (reference sequence). The CDR3 DNA sequence: TGTGCCAGCAGCGCTCGCGGTCGGGGGGATGGAGAGACCCAGTACTTC. It specifies CASSARGRGDGETQYF.